Following are 9 T cell receptor beta chains from one sample sequenced in a study of response to subunit inactivated influenza vaccine. TCRdb ran MiXCR on the RT-PCR reads and lists one entry per CDR3 protein. The sample holds approximately 500,000 distinct CDR3 sequences, around a quarter seen once. The same data also went into a second study, on T cells expressing NK-cell markers. That paper notes: TCR beta cDNA was made by 5'RACE template switching with UMIs.

Sequenced here: CD4+ T cells sorted from PBMCs, sampled about 12 days after vaccination. The receptors derive from a man aged 50-59 years who received an inactivated influenza vaccine.

This clonotype was detected only a few times. The rearrangement joins TRBV12-3 or TRBV12-4 to TRBJ2-2; D is possibly TRBD1 (6 bases). This CDR3 has 14 residues. Trimming took 3 bases from V and 6 from J, leaving 11 bases between them. As DNA, the CDR3 is TGTGCCAGCAGTTTTTACAGGGCGGCCGGGGAGCTGTTTTTT. Translation: CASSFYRAAGELFF.

CDR3: CSARIGGGQETQYF. The CDR3 DNA is TGCAGTGCTAGAATCGGGGGCGGCCAAGAGACCCAGTACTTC. The chain joins TRBV20-1 to TRBJ2-5, with D perhaps assigned TRBD1 or TRBD2 (6 bases each). This CDR3 spans 14 amino acids. Trimming shortened V by 2 bases and J by 1 base, and 11 bases separated the two germline ends. Germline assignment: CDR1 DFQATT and CDR2 SNEGSKA (reference sequence).

The chain recombines TRBV7-3 with TRBJ1-1; D perhaps matches TRBD1 (6 bases). Between the trimmed V and J ends, which lost 0 bases and 4 bases, there was a span of 12 bases. Per the germline V gene, CDR1 is SGHTA and CDR2 is FQGTGA. This CDR3 is 15 amino acids long. In DNA form, the CDR3 reads TGTGCCAGCAGCTTAACGGGGGGGCCGGCCACTGAAGCTTTCTTT. Translation: CASSLTGGPATEAFF.

The rearrangement links TRBV9 to TRBJ2-1; 11 nucleotides line up with TRBD2. The ends lost 1 base at V and 0 bases at J; junction bases unmatched: 0. There are 16 residues in the CDR3. The V gene's germline CDR1 is SGDLS and CDR2 YYNGEE. For the CDR3, the DNA is TGTGCCAGCAGCGTAACTAGCGGGGGCTCCTACAATGAGCAGTTCTTC. It is translated as CASSVTSGGSYNEQFF.

Only a few counts were recorded for this clonotype. The genes are TRBV3-1 and TRBJ2-2; 11 nucleotides align to TRBD1. Germline V CDR1 and CDR2: LGHDT, YNNKEL (reference sequence). The CDR3 covers 15 residues. The J segment lost 6 bases and the V segment lost 7 bases, leaving 7 bases of the junction unmatched. In nucleotides, the CDR3 is TGTGCCAGCACCGGCGGGACAGGGGGTTCCGGGGAGCTGTTTTTT. It codes for CASTGGTGGSGELFF.

This chain connects TRBV7-2 to TRBJ2-3, with D unclear. CDR3 size: 14 residues. Trimming cost V 5 bases and J 6 bases, with 15 bases left between them. Germline lookup yields CDR1 SGHTA and CDR2 FQGNSA. Here the CDR3 DNA reads TGTGCCAGCAGCCGGCCTCCTCTCTTGGATACGCAGTATTTT. Translation gives CASSRPPLLDTQYF. Full variable domain (outside the CDR3, taken from reference TRBV7-2 and TRBJ2-3): GAGVSQSPSNKVTEKGKDVELRCDPISGHTALYWYRQSLGQGLEFLIYFQGNSAPDKSGLPSDRFSAERTGGSVSTLTIQRTQQEDSAVYLCASSRPPLLDTQYFGPGTRLTVL.

CDR3 in DNA: TGTGCCAGCAGTTTGTGGAGCGCAGATACGCAGTATTTT. It is translated as CASSLWSADTQYF. The rearrangement links TRBV6-5 to TRBJ2-3; D gene unclear. Per the germline V gene, CDR1 is MNHEY and CDR2 is SVGAGI. The CDR3 runs to 13 residues. V was trimmed by 4 bases and J by 4 bases, leaving 9 bases between them.

The chain carries TRBV4-3 and TRBJ2-7; perhaps TRBD2 as D (5 bases). Germline lookup yields CDR1 LGHNA and CDR2 YSLEER. V was shortened by 1 base and J by 3 bases, with 13 bases between the two germline ends. The CDR3 sequence is 15 residues long. The CDR3: CASSQGPLGSYEQYF. The DNA of the CDR3 is TGCGCCAGCAGCCAAGGACCCCTTGGGAGCTACGAGCAGTACTTC.

This clonotype showed up many times. V gene TRBV12-3 or TRBV12-4 combines with J gene TRBJ1-2; D uncertain. The CDR3 length is 12 residues. Trimming cost V 6 bases and J 4 bases, with 9 bases left between them. The CDR3 sequence is CASSLGLYGYTF. In nucleotides, the CDR3 is TGTGCCAGCAGCCTCGGCCTCTATGGCTACACCTTC.